The clone carrying this T cell receptor (beta chain) showed up many times. The data originate from a study of neurological immune-mediated disorders. From germline, CDR1 is SGHRS and CDR2 YFSETQ. The CDR3 loop spans 14 amino acids. With V trimmed by 4 bases and J by 2 bases, 1 base remained unmatched. Each CDR3 protein gets one entry after TCRdb re-called the 5' RACE reads with MiXCR. The table shows some 35,000 distinct CDR3 sequences, with approximately 10% occurring only once. Sequenced material: CD4+ T cells from blood. The chain carries TRBV5-1 and TRBJ1-1; TRBD1 matches 11 bases. The receptor comes from a woman in her twenties or thirties with HTLV-1-associated myelopathy (HAM/TSP). The DNA of the CDR3 is TGCGCCAGCAGCGGACAGGGGGCTAACACTGAAGCTTTCTTT. Translated: CASSGQGANTEAFF.